This entry features one T cell receptor (beta chain) sequence. Using immunoSEQ multiplex PCR, the repertoire was profiled, and TCRdb retains in-frame clones only, with some absent. The sample includes about 120,000 clones, 85% to 90% of them seen just once. This sample is part of a study of control samples from healthy donors and cancer patients. This TCR came from a woman in her seventies in good health. Sequences were obtained from blood.

The CDR3 coding sequence is TGCGCCAGCAGCCCGCGGGGCACAACTAATGAAAAACTGTTTTTT. Residues: CASSPRGTTNEKLFF. The chain combines TRBV5-1 with TRBJ1-4, with a possible D match to TRBD1 (5 bases). Germline loops: CDR1 SGHRS, CDR2 YFSETQ. The V end was cut by 4 bases, the J end by 0 bases, with 10 bases between. The CDR3 is 15 amino acids.